A selection of T cell receptor beta chains follows, all from one sample in a study of T cells in localized non-small cell lung cancer. Sequencing was performed with immunoSEQ multiplex PCR; in TCRdb, only in-frame clones are kept and a portion is missing. The top ten clones hold just under 20% of a sample with 55,000 to 75,000 clones, about 89% of them seen once. The input for sequencing was peripheral blood, taken before any cancer treatment. The origin of the receptors is a man between 40 and 70 years old with stage I lung adenocarcinoma. The CDR3 runs from the conserved cysteine through the conserved F or W. The D gene is left open where the match is weak. Size values are once, few and many counts, or a class for expanded clones, and some rows have none.

clone_size j_call v_call cdr3_length d_call cdr3_nt cdr3_aa
. TRBJ2-5 TRBV6-1 10 . TGTGCCACTTCCACAAGGGAGCAGTACTTC CATSTREQYF
once TRBJ2-7 TRBV7-9 14 TRBD1 TGTGCCAGCAGCTCCCGACAGGGGTACAACGAGCAGTACTTC CASSSRQGYNEQYF
. TRBJ2-1 TRBV2 11 . TGTGCCAGCAGTGAGTGGGAAGAGCAGTTCTTC CASSEWEEQFF
. TRBJ2-7 TRBV19 15 . TGTGCCAGTAGTACCCTTGAAACAGGGATGTACGAGCAGTACTTC CASSTLETGMYEQYF
few TRBJ2-2 TRBV7-8 15 TRBD2 TGTGCCAGCAGCTCCACTTCGACCGGGAGGGGGGAGCTGTTTTTT CASSSTSTGRGELFF
. TRBJ2-7 TRBV10-3 16 . TGTGCCATCAGTGGCTCACAGGGCACTAGCTCCTACGAGCAGTACTTC CAISGSQGTSSYEQYF
. TRBJ2-1 TRBV14 17 TRBD2 TGTGCCAGCAGCCAAGATTGGGGGGGAGGGCCCTACAATGAGCAGTTCTTC CASSQDWGGGPYNEQFF
. TRBJ2-3 TRBV2 18 . TGTGCCAGCAGTGTTTCTTCTCGAGGGGCCATTAGCACAGATACGCAGTATTTT CASSVSSRGAISTDTQYF
. TRBJ2-3 TRBV29-1 13 TRBD1 TGCAGCGTTCGGGACAGGCAGACAGATACGCAGTATTTT CSVRDRQTDTQYF
. TRBJ2-7 TRBV7-8 15 TRBD2 TGTGCCAGCAGCTTAGGTGGAGCGGGGCGATACGAGCAGTACTTC CASSLGGAGRYEQYF
. TRBJ2-7 TRBV7-6 10 . TGTGCCAGCAGTCGACAGAGCCAGTACTTC CASSRQSQYF
. TRBJ2-7 TRBV4-1 14 . TGCGCCAGCAGCCCCGGGACCTCCAGGGGCGAGCAGTACTTC CASSPGTSRGEQYF
. TRBJ2-1 TRBV28 14 . TGTGCCAGCAATGGGGGGAGAGCCTACAATGAGCAGTTCTTC CASNGGRAYNEQFF
. TRBJ2-2 TRBV5-8 16 . TGTGCCAGCAGCTTGGCCTGGGGGTCACACACCGGGGAGCTGTTTTTT CASSLAWGSHTGELFF
. TRBJ2-5 TRBV6-1 15 . TGTGCCAGCAGTTTTTGGACCGATCTTCAAGAGACCCAGTACTTC CASSFWTDLQETQYF
. TRBJ2-7 TRBV18 16 TRBD2 TGTGCCAGCTCACCATCTAGCGGACTAGCGGGGTACGAGCAGTACTTC CASSPSSGLAGYEQYF
. TRBJ2-1 TRBV9 11 . TGTGCCAGCAGCATAGGGACTGAGCAGTTCTTC CASSIGTEQFF
. TRBJ2-1 TRBV6-6 13 TRBD2 TGTGCCAGCGACGGACTAGGGCGCAATGAGCAGTTCTTC CASDGLGRNEQFF
. TRBJ2-1 TRBV5-8 14 TRBD2 TGTGCCAGCAGCACGACTAGCGGCTACAATGAGCAGTTCTTC CASSTTSGYNEQFF
. TRBJ2-1 TRBV7-9 18 TRBD2 TGTGCCAGCAGCTTCCGACTAGCGGGGAGATCGAACTCCAATGAGCAGTTCTTC CASSFRLAGRSNSNEQFF
. TRBJ1-2 TRBV6-5 13 . TGTGCCAGCAGTCCAGGGGTTGACTATGGCTACACCTTC CASSPGVDYGYTF
. TRBJ2-1 TRBV5-1 10 . TGCGCCAGCAAAGGACAGCAGCAGTTCTTC CASKGQQQFF
. TRBJ2-3 TRBV7-3 13 . TGTGCCAGCAGCTTTGAGGGAGTAGATACGCAGTATTTT CASSFEGVDTQYF
. TRBJ1-4 TRBV7-9 15 . TGTGCCAGCAGCGAGACAGGAGGGACTAATGAAAAACTGTTTTTT CASSETGGTNEKLFF
once TRBJ1-2 TRBV13 13 . TGTGCCAGCAGCCCGGACCGGCGATATGGCTACACCTTC CASSPDRRYGYTF
. TRBJ2-7 TRBV7-9 17 . TGTGCCAGCAGCCCCCCTTTGGCGGGGGCAGATTCCTACGAGCAGTACTTC CASSPPLAGADSYEQYF
. TRBJ2-7 TRBV7-9 17 TRBD1 TGTGCCAGCAGCCCCAGGGGAGGGGGACAGGGGCCCTACGAGCAGTACTTC CASSPRGGGQGPYEQYF
. TRBJ1-1 TRBV5-1 13 TRBD1 TGCGCCAGCAGCCGCGACAGGGCCACTGAAGCTTTCTTT CASSRDRATEAFF
. TRBJ1-2 TRBV7-9 14 . TGTGCCAGCAGCCCCACAGGGAGTAACTATGGCTACACCTTC CASSPTGSNYGYTF
. TRBJ2-2 TRBV7-9 13 TRBD2 TGTGCCAGCGGAGCGGGAAACAACGGGGAGCTGTTTTTT CASGAGNNGELFF
. TRBJ2-3 TRBV2 15 TRBD2 TGTGCCAGCGGGGGGACTACCCATAGCACAGATACGCAGTATTTT CASGGTTHSTDTQYF
. TRBJ2-1 TRBV7-8 19 TRBD2 TGTGCCAGCAGCAGGAGACGGACTAGCGGGAGTCCACACCACAATGAGCAGTTCTTC CASSRRRTSGSPHHNEQFF
. TRBJ1-1 TRBV6-1 15 . TGTGCCAGCAGTGAAGAGGCAGGTCTGGGCACTGAAGCTTTCTTT CASSEEAGLGTEAFF
. TRBJ2-1 TRBV19 14 . TGTGCCAGTAGTCTAGGGGTGGTACGGAATGAGCAGTTCTTC CASSLGVVRNEQFF
. TRBJ2-7 TRBV11-3 15 TRBD1 TGTGCCAGCAGCCAGTCCTTAGGGACAGGAATCGAGCAGTACTTC CASSQSLGTGIEQYF
. TRBJ1-2 TRBV7-2 15 . TGTGCCAGCAGCCCAGCCGGGGGCTGGATCTATGGCTACACCTTC CASSPAGGWIYGYTF
. TRBJ1-2 TRBV28 13 TRBD1 TGTGCCAGCAGTCAAACAGGGGACTATGGCTACACCTTC CASSQTGDYGYTF
. TRBJ1-2 TRBV7-3 16 TRBD1 TGTGCCAGCAGCTTAGGAGGACAGGGGGCAATCTATGGCTACACCTTC CASSLGGQGAIYGYTF
. TRBJ2-7 TRBV30 11 . TGTGCCTTCCGGGTCCGATACGAGCAGTACTTC CAFRVRYEQYF
. TRBJ1-1 TRBV23-1 17 . TGCGCCAGCAGTCAAATGGACAGACCATCCCACGGGACTGAAGCTTTCTTT CASSQMDRPSHGTEAFF
. TRBJ1-5 TRBV5-5 16 . TGTGCCAGCAGCCCCTCGGAGGGGGGGCACGGTCAGCCCCAGCATTTT CASSPSEGGHGQPQHF
. TRBJ2-7 TRBV2 13 . TGTGCCAGCAGCCGCGGGACAGTTGACGAGCAGTACTTC CASSRGTVDEQYF